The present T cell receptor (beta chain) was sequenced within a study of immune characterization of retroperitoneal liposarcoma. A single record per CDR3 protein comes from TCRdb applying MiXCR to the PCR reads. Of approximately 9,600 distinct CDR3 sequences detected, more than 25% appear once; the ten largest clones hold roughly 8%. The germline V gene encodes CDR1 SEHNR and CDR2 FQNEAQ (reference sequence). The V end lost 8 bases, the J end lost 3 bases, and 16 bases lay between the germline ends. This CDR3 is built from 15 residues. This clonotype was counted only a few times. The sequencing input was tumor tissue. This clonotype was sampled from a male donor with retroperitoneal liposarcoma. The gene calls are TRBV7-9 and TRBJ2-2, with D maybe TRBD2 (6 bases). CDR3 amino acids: CASPIGTWDTGELFF. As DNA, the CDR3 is TGTGCCAGCCCAATCGGGACTTGGGACACCGGGGAGCTGTTTTTT.